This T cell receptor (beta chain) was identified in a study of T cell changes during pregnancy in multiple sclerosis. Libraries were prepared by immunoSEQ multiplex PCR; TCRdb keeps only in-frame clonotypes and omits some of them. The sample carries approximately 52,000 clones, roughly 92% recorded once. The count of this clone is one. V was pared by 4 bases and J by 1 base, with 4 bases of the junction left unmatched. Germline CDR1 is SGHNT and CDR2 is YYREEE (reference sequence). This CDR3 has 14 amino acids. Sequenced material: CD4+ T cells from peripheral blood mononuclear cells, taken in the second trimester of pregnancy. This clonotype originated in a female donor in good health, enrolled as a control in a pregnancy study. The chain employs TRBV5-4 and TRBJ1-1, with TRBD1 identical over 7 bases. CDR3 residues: CASSPGTANTEAFF. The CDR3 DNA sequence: TGTGCCAGCAGCCCCGGGACAGCGAACACTGAAGCTTTCTTT.